This is a list of T cell receptor beta chains from one sample in a study of blood T cells in healthy people across ages. Using its own MiXCR run on the 5' RACE reads, TCRdb lists one record per CDR3 protein. This table holds about 640,000 distinct CDR3 sequences, roughly three fifths found once. The sequencing sample was made of blood. The source is a man aged 55 to 70 in good health. Each CDR3 is given with its conserved first and last residue. D genes are given only for firm matches. Expanded clones get a size class; other rows say once, few or many, or leave the size out.

size,D,V,J,CDR3,DNA
.,.,TRBV27,TRBJ2-1,CASSPHDSTYNEQFF,TGTGCCAGCAGCCCCCACGACTCGACATACAATGAGCAGTTCTTC
many,.,TRBV24-1,TRBJ2-3,CATSVLDTQYF,TGTGCCACCAGCGTCTTAGATACGCAGTATTTT
.,.,TRBV21-1,TRBJ2-3,CASSPPCAGTPDTQYF,TGTGCCAGCAGCCCCCCCTGCGCCGGGACACCAGATACGCAGTATTTT
.,.,TRBV7-9,TRBJ1-1,CASSSFLRNTEAFF,TGTGCCAGCAGTTCGTTTTTGAGGAACACTGAAGCTTTCTTT
.,.,TRBV2,TRBJ2-1,CASSPEADEQFF,TGTGCCAGCAGCCCGGAAGCCGATGAGCAGTTCTTC
.,.,TRBV10-2,TRBJ2-7,CASSGAGFDEQYF,TGCGCCAGCAGTGGGGCGGGGTTCGACGAGCAGTACTTC
.,.,TRBV12-3/TRBV12-4,TRBJ2-7,CASSLNTYEQYF,TGTGCCAGCAGTTTGAATACCTACGAGCAGTACTTC
.,.,TRBV5-1,TRBJ1-4,CASSSGGRNEKLFF,TGCGCCAGCAGTTCCGGCGGACGTAATGAAAAACTGTTTTTT
.,.,TRBV4-1,TRBJ2-7,CASSFEQGPYEQYF,TGCGCCAGCAGCTTTGAACAGGGCCCCTACGAGCAGTACTTC
.,TRBD1,TRBV6-2/TRBV6-3,TRBJ2-7,CASRKDRRRYEQYF,TGTGCCAGCAGAAAGGACAGGAGGCGCTACGAGCAGTACTTC
.,TRBD1,TRBV28,TRBJ1-2,CASDNVGTGGIYGYTF,TGTGCCAGCGACAACGTCGGAACAGGGGGTATCTATGGCTACACCTTC
.,.,TRBV7-9,TRBJ1-6,CASTPGGNSPLHF,TGTGCCAGCACCCCGGGGGGTAATTCACCCCTCCACTTT
few,TRBD1,TRBV4-2,TRBJ2-7,CASSQGQGAGYEQYF,TGTGCCAGCAGCCAAGGCCAGGGGGCGGGTTACGAGCAGTACTTC
.,.,TRBV10-3,TRBJ2-3,CAISDPGQTSTDTQYF,TGTGCCATCAGTGACCCGGGACAAACTAGCACAGATACGCAGTATTTT
.,.,TRBV7-8,TRBJ2-3,CASSLKCVGTSTDTQYF,TGTGCCAGCAGCCTCAAGTGTGTGGGAACTAGCACAGATACGCAGTATTTT
.,TRBD2,TRBV12-3/TRBV12-4,TRBJ2-4,CASGRGTSERNIQYF,TGTGCCAGCGGCAGGGGGACTAGCGAGAGAAACATTCAGTACTTC
.,.,TRBV20-1,TRBJ1-2,CSASQRMTGNYGYTF,TGCAGTGCTAGCCAGCGCATGACTGGGAACTATGGCTACACCTTC
once,TRBD2,TRBV11-2,TRBJ2-1,CASSLALAGIYGQFF,TGTGCCAGCAGCTTAGCACTAGCGGGGATCTATGGGCAGTTCTTC
.,.,TRBV2,TRBJ1-2,CASSGDILYGYTF,TGTGCCAGCAGTGGGGACATACTCTATGGCTACACCTTC
few,.,TRBV12-3/TRBV12-4,TRBJ2-7,CASHRAAGTYEQYF,TGTGCCAGCCACCGGGCAGCAGGAACCTACGAGCAGTACTTC
once,.,TRBV19,TRBJ1-6,CASSLPVVTGSPLHF,TGTGCCAGTAGTTTACCTGTCGTGACAGGTTCACCCCTCCACTTT
.,.,TRBV7-9,TRBJ1-2,CASSSTVSGHSYGYTF,TGTGCCAGCAGCTCTACCGTCTCGGGACACTCCTATGGCTACACCTTC
.,.,TRBV21-1,TRBJ2-4,CASSEGGEAAAKNIQYF,TGTGCCAGCAGTGAAGGGGGCGAGGCCGCTGCCAAAAACATTCAGTACTTC
.,.,TRBV5-4,TRBJ2-7,CASSSGGTGLYTYEQYF,TGTGCCAGCAGCTCGGGGGGGACAGGCCTCTATACCTACGAGCAGTACTTC
few,TRBD2,TRBV4-2,TRBJ2-1,CASSRELAGGPYNEQFF,TGTGCCAGCAGCCGAGAACTAGCGGGGGGGCCATACAATGAGCAGTTCTTC
.,.,TRBV29-1,TRBJ2-2,CSVSGSFGAGELFF,TGCAGCGTCTCAGGCTCATTCGGGGCCGGGGAGCTGTTTTTT
few,.,TRBV27,TRBJ1-2,CASRRGAQANYGYTF,TGTGCCAGCAGGAGAGGGGCCCAAGCTAACTATGGCTACACCTTC
few,.,TRBV12-3/TRBV12-4,TRBJ2-1,CASSWAGFDNEQFF,TGTGCCAGCAGTTGGGCAGGGTTCGACAATGAGCAGTTCTTC
.,TRBD2,TRBV7-2,TRBJ2-1,CASSPGTSGGGEQFF,TGTGCCAGCAGCCCTGGGACTAGCGGGGGGGGTGAGCAGTTCTTC
.,.,TRBV10-3,TRBJ1-1,CAMRRGVLAEAFF,TGTGCCATGAGACGGGGGGTACTGGCTGAAGCTTTCTTT
.,.,TRBV10-2,TRBJ2-7,CASSPGQYPYEQYF,TGCGCCAGCAGCCCCGGACAGTACCCCTACGAGCAGTACTTC
few,.,TRBV12-3/TRBV12-4,TRBJ2-4,CASSPKKNIQYF,TGTGCCAGCAGTCCGAAGAAAAACATTCAGTACTTC
.,TRBD1,TRBV2,TRBJ1-1,CASSADREIGTEAFF,TGTGCCAGCAGCGCGGACAGGGAAATTGGCACTGAAGCTTTCTTT
few,.,TRBV10-3,TRBJ2-3,CAIMAAGTDTQYF,TGTGCCATCATGGCGGCAGGGACAGATACGCAGTATTTT
few,.,TRBV29-1,TRBJ2-7,CSVEIGGIGDEQYF,TGCAGCGTTGAAATAGGTGGCATTGGGGATGAGCAGTACTTC
.,TRBD1,TRBV12-3/TRBV12-4,TRBJ2-5,CASSLLGTGAQETQYF,TGTGCCAGCAGTTTATTGGGGACAGGGGCCCAAGAGACCCAGTACTTC
.,TRBD2,TRBV24-1,TRBJ2-1,CATSDSRGAYNEQFF,TGTGCCACCAGTGACTCCCGGGGGGCCTACAATGAGCAGTTCTTC
many,TRBD1,TRBV29-1,TRBJ1-2,CSARQGDNYGYTF,TGCAGCGCCAGACAGGGAGACAACTATGGCTACACCTTC
.,TRBD2,TRBV19,TRBJ2-5,CASSSLTSGGPQETQYF,TGTGCCAGTAGTTCGCTGACTAGCGGGGGCCCCCAAGAGACCCAGTACTTC
few,TRBD1,TRBV11-2,TRBJ2-5,CASSFQGVETQYF,TGTGCCAGCAGCTTTCAGGGGGTAGAGACCCAGTACTTC
.,TRBD2,TRBV20-1,TRBJ2-5,CSASEGLAQETQYF,TGCAGTGCTAGCGAGGGACTAGCGCAAGAGACCCAGTACTTC
.,.,TRBV20-1,TRBJ2-1,CSAPRDPSSYNEQFF,TGCAGTGCACCCCGGGACCCTAGCTCCTACAATGAGCAGTTCTTC
.,TRBD2,TRBV7-2,TRBJ2-1,CASSSPTSGRRLEQFF,TGTGCCAGCAGCTCCCCGACTAGCGGGAGGCGTCTTGAGCAGTTCTTC
.,TRBD2,TRBV3-1,TRBJ2-1,CASSQVGGGAGNEQFF,TGTGCCAGCAGCCAAGTGGGCGGGGGGGCCGGCAATGAGCAGTTCTTC
.,TRBD1,TRBV20-1,TRBJ1-1,CSARAWGQGDTEAFF,TGCAGTGCTAGAGCGTGGGGACAGGGGGACACTGAAGCTTTCTTT